These T cell receptor beta chains were read from a single sample in a study of response to subunit inactivated influenza vaccine. TCRdb processed the RT-PCR reads anew with MiXCR; each CDR3 protein has one entry. Here the sample spans hundreds of thousands of distinct CDR3 sequences, about 8% being singletons. This material consisted of PBMCs from blood, taken less than 30 months after vaccination. Receptor source: a man aged 50 to 75 who received an inactivated influenza vaccine. CDR3s include the opening cysteine and the closing phenylalanine or tryptophan. The order of the fields is V gene, D gene, J gene, clone size, CDR3 DNA, CDR3 protein. The D gene is left open where the match is weak. Expanded clones get a size class; other rows say once, few or many, or leave the size out.

TRBV5-5	.	TRBJ1-2	few	TGTGCCAGCAGCTTGGATTTGGGCACCCATGGCTACACCTTC	CASSLDLGTHGYTF
TRBV6-5	.	TRBJ2-7	many	TGTGCCACAGGGACGCCACCCTACGAGCAGTACTTC	CATGTPPYEQYF
TRBV4-2	TRBD2	TRBJ2-2	many	TGTGCCAGCAGGCTAGCGGGAGTAAACACCGGGGAGCTGTTTTTT	CASRLAGVNTGELFF
TRBV11-2	.	TRBJ2-4	few	TGTGCCAGCAGCTTAGCCCGATCCGGCAGAGACATTCAGTACTTC	CASSLARSGRDIQYF
TRBV12-3/TRBV12-4	.	TRBJ1-1	many	TGTGCCAGCAGGGGACACGCGAACACTGAAGCTTTCTTT	CASRGHANTEAFF
TRBV2	.	TRBJ2-3	.	TGTGCTAGCAGGGACGGACAGAGCACAGATACGCAGTATTTT	CASRDGQSTDTQYF
TRBV9	.	TRBJ2-3	few	TGTGCCAGCAGCGTAGCGGGGTACACAGATACGCAGTATTTT	CASSVAGYTDTQYF
TRBV2	.	TRBJ2-1	many	TGTGCCAGCAACCACGGGGGCGGGAATGAGCAGTTCTTC	CASNHGGGNEQFF
TRBV6-6	.	TRBJ1-5	many	TGTGCCAGCAGATTGGACGGCAATCAGCCCCAGCATTTT	CASRLDGNQPQHF
TRBV12-3/TRBV12-4	TRBD2	TRBJ2-7	many	TGTGCCAGCACCTGGTTGGCTAGCGGGAGGGGAGAGCAGTACTTC	CASTWLASGRGEQYF
TRBV12-3/TRBV12-4	.	TRBJ2-7	many	TGTGCCAGCAGCTTTACTGGCTCCTACGAGCAGTACTTC	CASSFTGSYEQYF
TRBV7-8	.	TRBJ2-3	few	TGTGCCAGCAGCTTAGGGACAGCCACCACAGATACGCAGTATTTT	CASSLGTATTDTQYF
TRBV5-1	TRBD2	TRBJ2-7	few	TGCGCCAGCAGCTTGGCCAGCCAGCGGGGTAGCGAGCAGTACTTC	CASSLASQRGSEQYF
TRBV10-3	TRBD1	TRBJ2-7	.	TGTGCCATCAGTGAGTCATCGGGACAGGGTATCTCCTACGAGCAGTACTTC	CAISESSGQGISYEQYF
TRBV28	.	TRBJ2-2	.	TGTGCCAGCAGTTTATGGGCCAGGGGCCTTCTAAATTCGAACACCGGGGAGCTGTTTTTT	CASSLWARGLLNSNTGELFF
TRBV5-5	.	TRBJ1-4	few	TGTGCCAGCAGCGCTAATCCTCGGGCGGCTAATGAAAAACTGTTTTTT	CASSANPRAANEKLFF
TRBV6-1	.	TRBJ1-5	few	TGTGCCACCTCGGAGAGGGCTCAGCCCCAGCATTTT	CATSERAQPQHF
TRBV7-2	TRBD2	TRBJ2-2	.	TGTGCCAGCAGCTTATTTGCGGGAGAATGGACCGGGGAGCTGTTTTTT	CASSLFAGEWTGELFF
TRBV7-9	TRBD2	TRBJ2-1	many	TGTGCCAGCAGCCAAGGACTAGCGAGAGACAATGAGCAGTTCTTC	CASSQGLARDNEQFF
TRBV4-3	.	TRBJ1-6	.	TGCGCCAGCAGCCAAGGGGGTAGAGGGTCCTATAATTCACCCCTCCACTTT	CASSQGGRGSYNSPLHF
TRBV29-1	.	TRBJ2-7	many	TGCAGCGTTGAAGGGAGATCGGTCTACGAGCAGTACTTC	CSVEGRSVYEQYF
TRBV6-2/TRBV6-3	.	TRBJ1-6	.	TGTGCCAGTCGGGACACCACTACTGCACCCCTCCACTTT	CASRDTTTAPLHF